Included here is one T cell receptor beta chain sequence, with context. The sample originates from a study of blood T cell repertoires in COVID-19. For the study at large: PBMCs, B-cell-depleted T cells, or T cells provided the cDNA or gDNA that made up the material.

In the study's own analysis: Estimation of nucleated cell counts was performed using reference gene primer amplification. The protocol was immunoSEQ multiplex PCR, while the TCRdb copy is restricted to in-frame clones and leaves out a portion. V and J calls and clone size are as listed in that table; D and trimming were resolved from the DNA. There are 130,000 to 150,000 clones in the sample; around nine tenths occur only once, and 4.3% lies in the top ten. This CDR3 is 13 amino acids long. Deletions cut 5 bases from V and 5 bases from J, with 9 bases between. From germline, CDR1 is KGHSH and CDR2 LQKENI.

The chain recombines TRBV18 with TRBJ1-4; tentatively, D is TRBD1 (6 bases). This TCR derives from a woman aged 35 to 49 with acute or convalescent COVID-19. The sequenced sample was peripheral blood. The CDR3 region has the DNA TGTGCCAGCTCAGCTACAGGGAATGAAAAACTGTTTTTT. It translates to CASSATGNEKLFF. Variable domain in full (rest from reference TRBV18 and TRBJ1-4): NAGVMQNPRHLVRRRGQEARLRCSPMKGHSHVYWYRQLPEEGLKFMVYLQKENIIDESGMPKERFSAEFPKEGPSILRIQQVVRGDSAAYFCASSATGNEKLFFGSGTQLSVL.